This T cell receptor beta chain was identified during a study of blood T cell repertoires in COVID-19. For the study at large: Italy, Spain and the United States were the sources of the convalescent and acute COVID-19 samples.

In the original workflow: Estimated nucleated cell counts came from reference gene primer amplification. Assay: immunoSEQ multiplex PCR; the TCRdb copy retains only in-frame clones and omits some. The DNA gave D and trimming, while V, J and clone size come from that table. Of fewer than 450,000 clones listed, about 90% are singletons. Allocation to cohorts depended on clinical history reported by the participants. All recovered Cohort 3 donors got two negative PCRs, got clearance, or saw symptom resolution. This TCR was sampled from a woman aged 25 to 39 who had recovered from COVID-19. Sequenced sample: PBMCs or T cells enriched from blood (not recorded which).

In nucleotides, the CDR3 is TGTGCCAGCAGCCCGACGGGACTGGCTCAAGAGACCCAGTACTTC. It encodes CASSPTGLAQETQYF. V and J are TRBV7-2 and TRBJ2-5; D possibly corresponds to TRBD2 (6 bases). Germline values: CDR1 SGHTA, CDR2 FQGNSA. The CDR3 totals 15 residues. V lost 5 bases and J lost 2, with 15 bases in between.